The next 3 T cell receptor beta chains were all read from a single sample in a study of blood T cell repertoires in COVID-19. Profiled with immunoSEQ multiplex PCR; TCRdb holds only in-frame clones, not every one. The sample lists a few hundred thousand clones; roughly 90% were seen once. The material sequenced was peripheral blood. The receptor set was obtained from a man aged 25-40 years with acute or convalescent COVID-19.

The rearrangement uses TRBV6-2 or TRBV6-3 and TRBJ2-2; 7 nucleotides agree with TRBD1. Per germline, CDR1 MNHEY and CDR2 SVGEGT. Trimming took 5 bases from V and 4 from J; bases not matched to a gene: 13. The CDR3 is made up of 17 amino acids. The CDR3 loop reads CASSQWGTVFVTGELFF. As DNA, the CDR3 is TGTGCCAGCAGTCAATGGGGGACAGTGTTCGTCACCGGGGAGCTGTTTTTT.

The chain is built from TRBV6-5 and TRBJ2-2; no clear D. Germline CDR1 is MNHEY and CDR2 is SVGAGI. The CDR3 is 14 amino acids. Trimming left V 6 bases short and J 5 bases short, with 13 bases between. The CDR3 sequence is CASSRRVGTGELFF. The DNA of the CDR3 is TGTGCCAGCAGCCGTCGGGTTGGAACCGGGGAGCTGTTTTTT.

The chain links TRBV10-3 to TRBJ2-1; 8 nucleotides align to TRBD1. Germline CDR1 and CDR2: ENHRY and SYGVKD. The V segment lost 3 bases and the J segment 5 bases; nucleotides outside the gene matches: 12. The length of the CDR3 is 17 residues. The CDR3 sequence is CAISDGTGGRVNNEQFF. CDR3 DNA: TGTGCCATCAGTGACGGGACAGGCGGACGTGTAAACAATGAGCAGTTCTTC.